The entry below describes one T cell receptor beta chain. This entry belongs to a study of blood T cell repertoires in COVID-19. Study context: Material from acute and convalescent COVID-19 was sourced from the United States, Italy and Spain. PBMCs, B-cell-depleted T cells, or T cells provided the cDNA or gDNA that made up the material.

This CDR3 is 14 amino acids long. CDR1 MNHEY and CDR2 SMNVEV come from the germline V gene (reference sequence). V was cut by 4 bases and J by 2 bases, with 9 bases left in between. In the original processing: Estimation of nucleated cell counts was performed using reference gene primer amplification. Sequencing used immunoSEQ multiplex PCR; TCRdb keeps in-frame clones, though not all of them. V and J calls and clone size are as listed in that table; D and trimming were resolved from the DNA. In the table there are 200,000 to 300,000 clones, around 85% of which are singletons. Input material: peripheral blood. The source is a woman aged 60-75 years with active or convalescent COVID-19. J is TRBJ2-1 and V is TRBV27; D may be TRBD1 (5 bases). CDR3 residues: CASSSPGPYNEQFF. The DNA for the CDR3 is TGTGCCAGCAGTTCCCCAGGGCCCTACAATGAGCAGTTCTTC.